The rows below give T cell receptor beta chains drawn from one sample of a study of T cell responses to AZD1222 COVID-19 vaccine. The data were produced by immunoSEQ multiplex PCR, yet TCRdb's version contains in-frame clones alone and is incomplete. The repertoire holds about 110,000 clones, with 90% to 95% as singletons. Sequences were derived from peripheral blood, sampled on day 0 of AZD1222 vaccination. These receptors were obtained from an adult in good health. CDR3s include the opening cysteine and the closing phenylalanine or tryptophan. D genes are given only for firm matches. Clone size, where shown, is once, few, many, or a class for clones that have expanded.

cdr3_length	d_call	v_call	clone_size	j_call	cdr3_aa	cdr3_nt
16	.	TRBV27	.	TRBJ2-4	CASAPRKLGAENIQYF	TGTGCCAGCGCCCCTAGGAAGTTGGGCGCCGAAAACATTCAGTACTTC
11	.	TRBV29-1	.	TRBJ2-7	CSVTGTYEQYF	TGCAGCGTTACAGGAACCTACGAGCAGTACTTC
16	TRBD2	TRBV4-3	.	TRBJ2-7	CASRKGTSGDSYEQYF	TGCGCCAGCAGAAAAGGGACTAGCGGAGACTCCTACGAGCAGTACTTC
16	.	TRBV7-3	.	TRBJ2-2	CASSSLRVSNTGELFF	TGTGCCAGCAGCTCCCTCAGGGTTTCGAACACCGGGGAGCTGTTTTTT
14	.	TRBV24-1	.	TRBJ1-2	CATKEFREINGYTF	TGTGCCACCAAGGAGTTCCGGGAGATCAATGGCTACACCTTC
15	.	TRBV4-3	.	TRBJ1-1	CASSRSVRGGTEAFF	TGCGCCAGCAGCCGCTCCGTCCGGGGCGGAACTGAAGCTTTCTTT
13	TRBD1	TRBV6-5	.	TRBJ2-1	CASSRSGGMEQFF	TGTGCCAGCAGTAGGTCAGGGGGCATGGAGCAGTTCTTC
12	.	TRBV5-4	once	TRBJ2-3	CASSVSTDTQYF	TGTGCCAGCAGCGTTAGCACAGATACGCAGTATTTT
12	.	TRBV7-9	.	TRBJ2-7	CASSLYYGEQYF	TGTGCCAGCAGCTTATACTACGGGGAGCAGTACTTC
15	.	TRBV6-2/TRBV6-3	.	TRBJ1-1	CASSYIKGVGTEAFF	TGTGCCAGCAGTTACATTAAGGGCGTGGGGACTGAAGCTTTCTTT
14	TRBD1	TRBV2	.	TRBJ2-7	CASRRTGQIYEQYF	TGTGCCAGCAGGAGGACAGGACAAATCTACGAGCAGTACTTC
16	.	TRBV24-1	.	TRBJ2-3	CATSDPGQGGTDTQYF	TGTGCCACCAGTGACCCAGGACAGGGAGGGACAGATACGCAGTATTTT
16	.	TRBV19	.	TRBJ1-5	CASSDRGATSNQPQHF	TGTGCCAGTAGTGATCGAGGCGCGACGAGCAATCAGCCCCAGCATTTT
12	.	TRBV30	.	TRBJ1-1	CAYTRKNTEAFF	TGTGCCTATACAAGGAAGAACACTGAAGCTTTCTTT
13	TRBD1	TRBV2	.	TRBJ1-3	CASRPGGEDTIYF	TGTGCCAGCAGACCAGGGGGCGAAGACACCATATATTTT
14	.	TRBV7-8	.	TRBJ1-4	CASSRTATNEKLFF	TGTGCCAGCAGCCGGACAGCAACTAATGAAAAACTGTTTTTT
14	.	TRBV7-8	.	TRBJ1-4	CASSRGGWNEKLFF	TGTGCCAGCAGCCGGGGGGGTTGGAATGAAAAACTGTTTTTT
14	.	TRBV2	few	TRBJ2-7	CASSVGGSRREQYF	TGTGCCAGCAGTGTGGGGGGCTCAAGACGCGAGCAGTACTTC
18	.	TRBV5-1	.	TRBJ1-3	CASSLVPGGYRSGNTIYF	TGCGCCAGCAGCTTGGTTCCCGGGGGCTACCGCTCTGGAAACACCATATATTTT
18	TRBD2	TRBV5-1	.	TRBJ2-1	CASSLGLAGVRSYNEQFF	TGCGCCAGCAGCTTGGGACTAGCGGGGGTGAGGTCCTACAATGAGCAGTTCTTC